Listed here is a single TCR beta chain. Clones were sequenced by immunoSEQ multiplex PCR, and TCRdb holds only the in-frame ones, with some missing. The sample carries 150,000 to 200,000 clones, roughly nine tenths recorded once. Germline V CDR1 and CDR2: DFQATT, SNEGSKA (reference sequence). The germline V and J ends were trimmed by 3 bases and 0 bases, with 11 bases remaining between them. The CDR3 runs 14 residues. The data stem from a study of blood T cell repertoires in COVID-19. Study at large: T cells, B-cell-depleted T cells, or PBMCs provided the cDNA or gDNA that served as material.

This TCR was sampled from a man between 60 and 75 years old with active or convalescent COVID-19. This chain connects TRBV20-1 to TRBJ2-5; no definite D call. The sample comprised peripheral blood. In DNA form, the CDR3 reads TGCAGTGCTAGTCAGACAACCTACCAAGAGACCCAGTACTTC. It translates to CSASQTTYQETQYF.